Detailed here is one TCR beta chain. As yet, its antigen is unknown. V dropped 3 bases and J dropped 4 bases, with 9 bases sitting between them. Germline V lookup: CDR1 LNHDA, CDR2 SQIVND (reference sequence). The CDR3 has 13 residues. PCR primers comprised 60 Vbeta and 13 Jbeta primers. Assay: immunoSEQ multiplex PCR; the TCRdb copy retains only in-frame clones and omits some. This sample carries around 160,000 clones, around four fifths of them seen once, and the ten largest clones take 1.5% to 1.7%. This sample is part of a study of cytomegalovirus exposure and HLA in healthy donors. Study-level findings and limits: Previously analyzed data showed that most TCR beta V segments were productive at a frequency of about 87% or about 30%. In a later analysis, parvovirus B19, influenza, CMV and Epstein-Barr virus appeared linked to several top co-occurrence clusters. Some V segments could not be told apart, so they were left out, TRBV6-2 and TRBV6-3 among them.

The sequence came from a woman aged 18-29 years in good health and CMV-seronegative. Sequenced input: PBMCs. This chain uses TRBV19 with TRBJ2-5, with D tentatively TRBD2 (5 bases). The chain's CDR3 is CASSILASETQYF. The CDR3 region has the DNA TGTGCCAGTAGTATTCTAGCATCAGAGACCCAGTACTTC.